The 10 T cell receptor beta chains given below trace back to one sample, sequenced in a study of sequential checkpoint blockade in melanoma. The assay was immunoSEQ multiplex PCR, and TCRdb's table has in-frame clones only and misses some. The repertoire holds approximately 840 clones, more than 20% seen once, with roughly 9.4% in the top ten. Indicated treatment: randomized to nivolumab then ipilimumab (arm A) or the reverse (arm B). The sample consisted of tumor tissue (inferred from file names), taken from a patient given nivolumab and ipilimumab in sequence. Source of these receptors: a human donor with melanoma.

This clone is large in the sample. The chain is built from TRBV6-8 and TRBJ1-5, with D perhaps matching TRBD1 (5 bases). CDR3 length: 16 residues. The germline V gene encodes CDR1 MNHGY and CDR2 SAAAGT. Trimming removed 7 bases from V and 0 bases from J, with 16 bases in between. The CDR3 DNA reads TGTGCCAGCACCTCTGGGGGAGGGTTTAGCAATCAGCCCCAGCATTTT. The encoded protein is CASTSGGGFSNQPQHF.

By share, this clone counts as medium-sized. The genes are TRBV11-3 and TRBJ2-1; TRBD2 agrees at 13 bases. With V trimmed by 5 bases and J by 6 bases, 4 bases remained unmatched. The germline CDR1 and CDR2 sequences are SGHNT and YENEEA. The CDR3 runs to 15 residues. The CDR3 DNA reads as TGTGCCAGCAGCCAAACTAGCGGGGGGGCCAATGAGCAGTTCTTC. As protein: CASSQTSGGANEQFF.

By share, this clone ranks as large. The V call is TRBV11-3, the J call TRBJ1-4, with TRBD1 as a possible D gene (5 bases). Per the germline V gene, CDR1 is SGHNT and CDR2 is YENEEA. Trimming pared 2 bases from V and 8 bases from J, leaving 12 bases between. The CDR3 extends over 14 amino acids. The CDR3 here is CASSLKGWGEKLFF. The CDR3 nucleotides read TGTGCCAGCAGCTTAAAGGGCTGGGGCGAAAAACTGTTTTTT.

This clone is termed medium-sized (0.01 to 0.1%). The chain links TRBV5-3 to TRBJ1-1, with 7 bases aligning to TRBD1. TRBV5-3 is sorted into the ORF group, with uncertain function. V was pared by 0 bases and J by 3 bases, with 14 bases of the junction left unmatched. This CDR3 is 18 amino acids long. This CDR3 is CARSLATGISRGDTEAFF. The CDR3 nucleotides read TGTGCCAGAAGCTTGGCGACAGGGATTTCGAGGGGGGACACTGAAGCTTTCTTT.

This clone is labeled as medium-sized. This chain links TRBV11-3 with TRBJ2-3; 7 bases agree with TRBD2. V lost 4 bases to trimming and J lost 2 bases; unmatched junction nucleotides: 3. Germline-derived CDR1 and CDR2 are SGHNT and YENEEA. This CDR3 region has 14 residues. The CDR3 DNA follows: TGTGCCAGCAGCTCTGGACTAGACACAGATACGCAGTATTTT. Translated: CASSSGLDTDTQYF.

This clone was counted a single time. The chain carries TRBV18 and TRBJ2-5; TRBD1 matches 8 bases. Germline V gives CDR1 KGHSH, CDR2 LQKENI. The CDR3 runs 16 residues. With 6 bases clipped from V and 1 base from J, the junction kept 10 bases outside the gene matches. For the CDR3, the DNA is TGTGCCAGCTCTCGTAGCACAGGGGGAATCCAAGAGACCCAGTACTTC. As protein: CASSRSTGGIQETQYF.

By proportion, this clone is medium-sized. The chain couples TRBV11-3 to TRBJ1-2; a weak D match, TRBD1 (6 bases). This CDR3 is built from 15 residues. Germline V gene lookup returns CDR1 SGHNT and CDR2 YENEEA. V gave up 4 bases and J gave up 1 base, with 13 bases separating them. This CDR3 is CASSSGEVHNYGYTF. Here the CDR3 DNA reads TGTGCCAGCAGCTCAGGGGAGGTACATAACTATGGCTACACCTTC.

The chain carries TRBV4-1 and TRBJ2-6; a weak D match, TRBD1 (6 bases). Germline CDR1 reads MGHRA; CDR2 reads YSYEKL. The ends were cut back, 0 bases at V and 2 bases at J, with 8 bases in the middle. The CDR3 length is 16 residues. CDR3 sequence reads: CASSQDEGAGANVLTF. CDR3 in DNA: TGCGCCAGCAGCCAAGATGAGGGGGCTGGGGCCAACGTCCTGACTTTC.

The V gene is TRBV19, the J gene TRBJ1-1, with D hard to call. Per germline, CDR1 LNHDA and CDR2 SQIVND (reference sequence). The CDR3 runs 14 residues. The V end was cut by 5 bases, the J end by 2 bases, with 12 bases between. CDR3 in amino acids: CASSARVANTEAFF. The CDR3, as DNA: TGTGCCAGTAGTGCGAGGGTAGCCAACACTGAAGCTTTCTTT.

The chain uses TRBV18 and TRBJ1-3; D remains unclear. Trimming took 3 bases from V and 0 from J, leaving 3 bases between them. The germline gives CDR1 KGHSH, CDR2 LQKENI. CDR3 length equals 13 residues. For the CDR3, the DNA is TGTGCCAGCTCACCGACCTCTGGAAACACCATATATTTT. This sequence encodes CASSPTSGNTIYF.